This T cell receptor beta chain originates from a study of shared clonotypes between healthy human individuals. The CDR3 is made up of 17 amino acids. After removal of 2 bases from V and 4 bases from J, the junction contained 13 bases not matched to a gene. Germline V lookup: CDR1 GTSNPN, CDR2 SVGIG (reference sequence). Some clones are missing from TCRdb's copy, which holds only in-frame ones; the method was immunoSEQ multiplex PCR. The repertoire includes a few hundred thousand clones, 90% to 98% of them detected once, and approximately 0.3% sits in the top ten. This sequence was found in a man under 40 in good health. This sequence joins TRBV30 and TRBJ2-5; TRBD2 aligns across 10 bases. The sequenced sample consisted of memory CD8+ T cells sorted from blood. Subset in this sample: CD45RO+ cells pooled with CCR7-negative TemRA cells. The CDR3, as DNA: TGTGCCTGGAGTCGTCTAGCGGGAGTCGGCAGGGGAGAGACCCAGTACTTC. Translated: CAWSRLAGVGRGETQYF.